The text below deals with one TCR beta chain. Its antigen is currently unknown. These data come from a study of CD4 T cells in relation to SARS-CoV-2 and coronaviruses. Germline assignment: CDR1 SGHRS and CDR2 YFSETQ. CDR3 length: 14 amino acids. Trimming left V 4 bases short and J 7 bases short, with 15 bases between. The protocol was immunoSEQ multiplex PCR, while the TCRdb copy is restricted to in-frame clones and leaves out a portion. Among more than 35,000 clones listed, 70% to 80% were seen once. The specimen sequenced was memory CD4+ T cells from PBMCs, cultured in vitro. This chain links TRBV5-1 with TRBJ1-5; possibly TRBD1 for D (5 bases). This TCR was sampled from an adult with COVID-19. CDR3 in amino acids: CASSRPGPGQPQHF. The CDR3 DNA is TGCGCCAGCAGCCGTCCGGGACCAGGGCAGCCCCAGCATTTT.